Shown below are 23 T cell receptor beta chains from a single sample sequenced in a study of blood T cells in healthy people across ages. A second roughly 6 to 12 cycle PCR used barcoded and J-beta primers. TCRdb reprocessed the 5' RACE reads with MiXCR, giving one entry per CDR3 protein. The data show around 1,000,000 distinct CDR3 sequences, roughly two fifths seen once. The specimen was blood. All receptors derive from a man aged 18 to 30 in good health.

CDR3 amino acids: CASSYVAGVEAFF. The CDR3 DNA is TGTGCCAGCAGTTACGTGGCAGGAGTTGAAGCTTTCTTT. The gene calls are TRBV6-2 or TRBV6-3 and TRBJ1-1; no clear D gene. Germline V gene data show CDR1 as MNHEY and CDR2 as SVGEGT. There are 13 residues in the CDR3. The ends were cut back, 2 bases at V and 7 bases at J, with 11 bases in the middle.

This clonotype has just a few counts. The J gene is TRBJ2-6, the V gene TRBV4-3; TRBD1 or TRBD2 may be the D gene (5 bases each). Trimming shortened V by 4 bases and J by 3 bases, and 19 bases separated the two germline ends. Germline V lookup: CDR1 LGHNA, CDR2 YSLEER. The CDR3 length is 18 residues. The CDR3 spells CASSPSLWGTDGANVLTF. The CDR3 DNA reads as TGCGCCAGCAGCCCATCTTTATGGGGGACGGATGGGGCCAACGTCCTGACTTTC.

This clonotype has more than one count but fewer than ten. The J gene is TRBJ1-4, the V gene TRBV7-2; D possibly corresponds to TRBD1 (5 bases). This CDR3 region has 13 residues. The V and J ends lost 5 bases and 8 bases respectively, with 12 bases between them. CDR1 and CDR2 (germline): SGHTA, FQGNSA. CDR3 DNA: TGTGCCAGCAGCCTCAGCAGGGTAGAAAAACTGTTTTTT. Translated, it gives CASSLSRVEKLFF.

This chain links TRBV9 with TRBJ2-7; D is ambiguous. The end of the DNA aligns better with TRBJ2-4, so the J call may be wrong. Germline V gives CDR1 SGDLS, CDR2 YYNGEE. The CDR3 extends over 14 amino acids. Here the CDR3 DNA reads TGTGCCAGCAGCCCTCACCCCTTGGAAAACATTCAGTACTTC. It encodes CASSPHPLENIQYF.

This clonotype was seen only a few times. This chain links TRBV6-5 with TRBJ2-1; 8 nucleotides line up with TRBD2. The V and J ends lost 0 bases and 9 bases, in that order; junction bases with no gene match: 7. CDR1 is MNHEY, CDR2 SVGAGI, per germline. CDR3 length: 15 residues. The CDR3 region has the DNA TGTGCCAGCAGTTACTCCGGGACTAGGGGCTCTGAGCAGTTCTTC. Its protein is CASSYSGTRGSEQFF.

The chain has TRBV7-9 and TRBJ1-2; no firm D call. The CDR3 loop spans 14 amino acids. From germline, CDR1 is SEHNR and CDR2 FQNEAQ (reference sequence). The V end lost 2 bases, the J end lost 8 bases, and 15 bases lay between the germline ends. In nucleotides, the CDR3 is TGTGCCAGCAGCTTACCGGCGGACCTCTGGGGCTACACCTTC. Translating gives CASSLPADLWGYTF. Complete variable domain (other parts from reference TRBV7-9 and TRBJ1-2): DTGVSQNPRHKITKRGQNVTFRCDPISEHNRLYWYRQTLGQGPEFLTYFQNEAQLEKSRLLSDRFSAERPKGSFSTLEIQRTEQGDSAMYLCASSLPADLWGYTFGSGTRLTVV.

Turning to this clonotype: Sequence at one end of the junction differs from germline and may be a read error. The chain employs TRBV10-3 and TRBJ2-2; 7 nucleotides agree with TRBD1. The CDR3 has 14 amino acids. Per germline, CDR1 ENHRY and CDR2 SYGVKD. The CDR3 coding sequence is TGTGCCACCAGTCCCGGGACAGACACCGGGGAGCTGTTTTTT. Amino acid sequence: CATSPGTDTGELFF.

The CDR3 nucleotides are TGCGCCAGCAGCACCTTGACTAAAGACACCGGGGAGCTGTTTTTT. Translated: CASSTLTKDTGELFF. J is TRBJ2-2 and V is TRBV5-1, with D possibly matching TRBD2 (5 bases). This CDR3 has 15 amino acids. The V gene lost 4 bases and the J gene lost 3 bases, with 13 bases spanning the gap. Germline V gives CDR1 SGHRS, CDR2 YFSETQ.

The chain combines TRBV6-5 with TRBJ2-5; 7 bases fit TRBD1. Trimming took 4 bases from V and 5 from J; bases not matched to a gene: 10. CDR3 size: 15 residues. In germline, CDR1 is MNHEY, CDR2 SVGAGI. The CDR3 here is CASSWLQGNMETQYF. For the CDR3, the DNA is TGTGCCAGCAGTTGGTTACAGGGGAATATGGAGACCCAGTACTTC.

This clonotype was recorded a few times. The rearrangement joins TRBV7-2 to TRBJ2-3; D not certain. Trimming took 10 bases from V and 6 from J, leaving 20 bases between them. From germline, CDR1 is SGHTA and CDR2 FQGNSA. This CDR3 is built from 14 residues. CDR3 in amino acids: CATHPGLGRDTQYF. CDR3 sequence (DNA): TGTGCCACCCATCCCGGGCTAGGTCGGGATACGCAGTATTTT. The variable domain in full, completed from reference TRBV7-2 and TRBJ2-3, reads GAGVSQSPSNKVTEKGKDVELRCDPISGHTALYWYRQSLGQGLEFLIYFQGNSAPDKSGLPSDRFSAERTGGSVSTLTIQRTQQEDSAVYLCATHPGLGRDTQYFGPGTRLTVL.

This chain joins TRBV3-1 and TRBJ1-5; tentatively, D is TRBD1 (5 bases). This CDR3 has 16 residues. V gave up 0 bases and J gave up 5 bases, with 14 bases separating them. CDR1 LGHDT and CDR2 YNNKEL come from the germline V gene (reference sequence). The CDR3 here is CASSQDFGGIDQPQHF. In nucleotides, the CDR3 is TGTGCCAGCAGCCAAGATTTTGGGGGGATTGATCAGCCCCAGCATTTT.

This clonotype was observed a few times. The V gene is TRBV2, the J gene TRBJ1-2, with 7 bases lining up with TRBD1. The CDR3 covers 15 residues. J was trimmed by 4 bases and V by 4 bases; bases with no gene match: 9. CDR1 is SNHLY and CDR2 is FYNNEI in the germline V gene. The CDR3, as DNA: TGTGCCAGCAGTGGATCGACAGGGTCTATCTATGGCTACACCTTC. This gives the protein CASSGSTGSIYGYTF.

The table lists this clonotype with a few counts. This chain uses TRBV3-1 with TRBJ1-2, with D maybe TRBD1 (5 bases). CDR1 is LGHDT, CDR2 YNNKEL, per germline (reference sequence). The CDR3 loop spans 16 amino acids. Trimming shortened V by 3 bases and J by 0 bases, and 14 bases separated the two germline ends. CDR3 region: CASSHLDPGPNYGYTF. CDR3 sequence (DNA): TGTGCCAGCAGCCATTTAGATCCGGGACCTAACTATGGCTACACCTTC.

The chain combines TRBV10-3 with TRBJ1-4, with D unresolved. The germline gives CDR1 ENHRY, CDR2 SYGVKD. Trimming removed 3 bases at V and 3 bases at J, with 14 bases between. This CDR3 contains 16 residues. The CDR3 region is CAISEDREKANEKLFF. The CDR3 region has the DNA TGTGCCATCAGTGAAGATAGGGAAAAAGCTAATGAAAAACTGTTTTTT.

This chain uses TRBV7-6 with TRBJ2-3; 8 nucleotides match TRBD2. The germline CDR1 and CDR2 sequences are SGHVS and FNYEAQ. The CDR3 sequence is 15 residues long. The V gene end was trimmed by 8 bases and the J gene end by 2 bases; junction bases not matched to a gene: 9. This CDR3 is CASSRLATFTDTQYF. CDR3 sequence (DNA): TGTGCCAGCTCTAGACTAGCGACTTTCACAGATACGCAGTATTTT.

This clonotype was observed once. The V and J genes are TRBV4-2 and TRBJ1-5; TRBD1 matches at 8 bases. V shed 1 base and J 0 bases; nucleotides not matched to a gene: 8. The CDR3 has 18 residues. Looked up from germline, CDR1 is LGHNA and CDR2 is YNFKEQ. In nucleotides, the CDR3 is TGTGCCAGCAGCCAAGCACCGAGCACAGGGGGTAGCAATCAGCCCCAGCATTTT. Translated: CASSQAPSTGGSNQPQHF.

The chain joins TRBV5-1 to TRBJ1-1; 9 bases match TRBD1. Germline V gene lookup returns CDR1 SGHRS and CDR2 YFSETQ. The CDR3 spans 15 residues. V was pared by 4 bases and J by 5 bases, with 9 bases of the junction left unmatched. In nucleotides, the CDR3 is TGCGCCAGCAGCCTAGGACAGGGGATGGGGACTGAAGCTTTCTTT. Protein: CASSLGQGMGTEAFF.

This chain connects TRBV19 to TRBJ1-1; D is possibly TRBD1 (5 bases). This CDR3 comprises 14 residues. The ends were cut back, 4 bases at V and 4 bases at J, with 13 bases in the middle. The germline CDR1 and CDR2 sequences are LNHDA and SQIVND (reference sequence). The DNA of the CDR3 is TGTGCCAGTAGTACGGGACGGACGGGCACTGAAGCTTTCTTT. It specifies CASSTGRTGTEAFF.

A few counts support this clonotype. CDR3 sequence reads: CSAKGGREQFF. CDR3 coding DNA: TGCAGTGCTAAGGGCGGACGAGAGCAGTTCTTC. V gene TRBV20-1 combines with J gene TRBJ2-1; D gene unclear. V dropped 4 bases and J dropped 10 bases, with 11 bases sitting between them. Per the germline V gene, CDR1 is DFQATT and CDR2 is SNEGSKA (reference sequence). There are 11 residues in the CDR3.

The chain has TRBV4-2 and TRBJ2-5, with TRBD1 as a possible D gene (5 bases). V was shortened by 4 bases and J by 1 base, with 10 bases between the two germline ends. This CDR3 has 14 amino acids. Per the germline V gene, CDR1 is LGHNA and CDR2 is YNFKEQ. The CDR3 nucleotides read TGTGCCAGCAGCCCAGGGAACGTCCAAGAGACCCAGTACTTC. This gives the protein CASSPGNVQETQYF.

In DNA form, the CDR3 reads TGTGCCAGCAGCCAAGACTGGGGGACCTGGGAACTGTTTTTT. Protein sequence: CASSQDWGTWELFF. The genes are TRBV3-1 and TRBJ1-4; D perhaps matches TRBD1 (5 bases). Trimming stripped 0 bases from V and 12 bases from J, with 14 bases between. Germline loops: CDR1 LGHDT, CDR2 YNNKEL (reference sequence). The CDR3 spans 14 residues. The entire variable domain, with the rest obtained from reference TRBV3-1 and TRBJ1-4, is as follows: DTAVSQTPKYLVTQMGNDKSIKCEQNLGHDTMYWYKQDSKKFLKIMFSYNNKELIINETVPNRFSPKSPDKAHLNLHINSLELGDSAVYFCASSQDWGTWELFFGSGTQLSVL.

The genes are TRBV7-2 and TRBJ2-1, with TRBD1 matching over 7 bases. Losses at the gene ends were 2 bases for V and 3 bases for J; bases not matched to a gene: 4. The CDR3 is made up of 15 amino acids. Germline V gives CDR1 SGHTA, CDR2 FQGNSA. Here the CDR3 reads CASSLTGADYNEQFF. CDR3 coding DNA: TGTGCCAGCAGCTTAACAGGGGCGGACTACAATGAGCAGTTCTTC.

The chain combines TRBV2 with TRBJ1-5; possibly TRBD1 for D (5 bases). V was cut by 6 bases and J by 0 bases, with 12 bases left in between. The CDR3 has 15 residues. CDR1 is SNHLY, CDR2 FYNNEI, per germline. The CDR3 is CASSGAGSSNQPQHF. As DNA, the CDR3 is TGTGCCAGCAGCGGGGCAGGGTCTAGCAATCAGCCCCAGCATTTT.